These 25 T cell receptor beta chains were all obtained from the same sample, sequenced in a study of molecular identifiers for immune sequencing clone quantification. TCRdb used MiXCR to reprocess the PCR reads, holding one entry per CDR3 protein. The table includes about 640,000 distinct CDR3 sequences, about 20% detected once. The sample consisted of naive CD8+ T cells from blood, with Jurkat cell RNA spiked in. Subset of the sample: FACS-sorted CD8+CD4-CCR7+CD45RA+ naive T cells. These receptor sequences come from a human donor in good health. Some libraries in this study had Jurkat cell RNA spiked in.

In the case of this clonotype: This may stem from a read error, because a much larger clone lies one nucleotide away. The chain couples TRBV12-3 or TRBV12-4 to TRBJ2-3; 16 nucleotides agree with TRBD2. CDR3 size: 18 residues. CDR3 nucleotides: TGTGCCAGCAAGCCGGGACTAGCGGGGGGGACTAGCACAGATATGCAGTATTTT. The encoded protein is CASKPGLAGGTSTDMQYF.

This clonotype was counted at least ten times. The chain couples TRBV29-1 to TRBJ1-1, with D possibly matching TRBD1 (5 bases). This CDR3 is 11 amino acids long. The germline V gene has CDR1 SQVTM and CDR2 ANQGSEA. V lost 7 bases and J 8 bases, leaving 14 bases between the germline ends. CDR3 sequence: CSAGTSGEAFF. CDR3 coding DNA: TGCAGCGCTGGGACCTCAGGGGAAGCTTTCTTT. The complete variable domain, with remaining parts taken from reference TRBV29-1 and TRBJ1-1, reads SAVISQKPSRDICQRGTSLTIQCQVDSQVTMMFWYRQQPGQSLTLIATANQGSEATYESGFVIDKFPISRPNLTFSTLTVSNMSPEDSSIYLCSAGTSGEAFFGQGTRLTVV.

This clonotype was counted between two and nine times. V and J are TRBV27 and TRBJ1-1; D unclear. Germline loops: CDR1 MNHEY, CDR2 SMNVEV (reference sequence). The CDR3 spans 14 residues. Trimming took off 5 bases at V and 4 bases at J, with 14 bases between the two ends. CDR3 region: CASSTDPGPTEAFF. DNA for the CDR3: TGTGCCAGCAGTACCGACCCCGGTCCCACTGAAGCTTTCTTT.

On this clonotype itself: This may be a read error, as it is one base from a much larger clone. The rearrangement uses TRBV7-9 and TRBJ2-1; no clear D. Trimming stripped 1 base from V and 9 bases from J, with 10 bases between. There are 13 residues in the CDR3. Germline assignment: CDR1 SEHNR and CDR2 FQNEAQ (reference sequence). DNA of the CDR3: TGTGCCAGCAGCTTAGGTGCAGGCAGTGAGCAGTTCTTC. It codes for CASSLGAGSEQFF.

This clonotype was counted many times. V is TRBV25-1 and J is TRBJ2-3; the D gene is possibly TRBD2 (5 bases). The length of the CDR3 is 14 residues. Between the trimmed V and J ends, which lost 4 bases and 4 bases, there was a span of 12 bases. Germline assignment: CDR1 MGHDK and CDR2 SYGVNS. The DNA of the CDR3 is TGTGCCAGCAGTGGGCCGGGGTGGGCAGATACGCAGTATTTT. Translated: CASSGPGWADTQYF.

With regard to this clonotype: This may come from a read error, since a much larger clone is one base off. CDR3 DNA sequence: TGCAGTGCGCCTACAGTTGCAGCTTTCTTT. Its translation: CSAPTVAAFF. The J gene is TRBJ1-1, the V gene TRBV20-1; D unresolved. Germline V lookup: CDR1 DFQATT, CDR2 SNEGSKA (reference sequence). V was trimmed by 6 bases and J by 10 bases, leaving 12 bases between them. This CDR3 comprises 10 residues.

Many counts were recorded for this clonotype. The chain uses TRBV20-1 and TRBJ2-3; 10 nucleotides align to TRBD2. CDR1 DFQATT and CDR2 SNEGSKA come from the germline V gene (reference sequence). This CDR3 region has 17 residues. The trim removed 6 bases at V and 2 bases at J, leaving 14 bases unmatched. Here the CDR3 DNA reads TGCAGTGCAACCGAAATTACTAGCGGGAAAGACACAGATACGCAGTATTTT. It is translated as CSATEITSGKDTDTQYF.

Details on this clonotype: This may stem from a read error, because a much larger clone lies one nucleotide away. The rearrangement links TRBV14 to TRBJ2-3; 9 positions match TRBD1. Germline CDR1 is SGHDN and CDR2 is FVKESK. This CDR3 has 16 residues. The CDR3 here is CVSSNGQGLGTDTQYF. Written as DNA, the CDR3 is TGTGTCAGCAGCAACGGACAGGGGTTGGGGACAGATACGCAGTATTTT.

This chain joins TRBV11-2 and TRBJ2-1; 11 positions agree with TRBD2. After removal of 3 bases from V and 7 bases from J, the junction contained 29 bases not matched to a gene. The CDR3 extends over 23 amino acids. CDR1 is SGHAT and CDR2 is FQNNGV in the germline V gene. This CDR3 reads CASSFPTGGISDSGRGIGNEQFF. The CDR3 region has the DNA TGTGCCAGCAGCTTCCCTACAGGGGGTATCTCTGATAGCGGGAGGGGAATAGGGAATGAGCAGTTCTTC.

As for this clonotype: Being one base from a much bigger clone, this may be a read error. This likely comes from a read error, as the CDR3 has no conserved phenylalanine or tryptophan at its end. This rearrangement joins TRBV20-1 to TRBJ2-1; 11 nucleotides agree with TRBD2. The CDR3 is made up of 14 amino acids. The germline V gene has CDR1 DFQATT and CDR2 SNEGSKA (reference sequence). V trimming: 1 base; J trimming: 8 bases; junction bases outside the gene matches: 4. CDR3 protein: CSARARLAGHEQFS. In nucleotides, the CDR3 is TGCAGTGCTAGAGCAAGACTAGCGGGACATGAGCAGTTCTCC.

This clonotype was recorded many times. V and J are TRBV6-5 and TRBJ2-5; 14 nucleotides match TRBD2. J gave up 3 bases and V 4 bases, and 4 bases lay outside the gene matches. Germline values: CDR1 MNHEY, CDR2 SVGAGI. The CDR3 is 16 residues long. The CDR3 is CASSSPGLAGEETQYF. In DNA form, the CDR3 reads TGTGCCAGCAGTTCGCCGGGACTAGCGGGGGAAGAGACCCAGTACTTC.

To note about this clonotype: Just one base apart from a much larger clone, this may be a read error. The V gene is TRBV2, the J gene TRBJ2-7; perhaps TRBD1 as D (5 bases). V was shortened by 5 bases and J by 0 bases, with 14 bases between the two germline ends. The CDR3 spans 15 residues. Germline V gene sequence: CDR1 SNHLY, CDR2 FYNNEI. As DNA, the CDR3 is TGTGCCAGCAGTCAGGACATCTCCTCCTCCTACGAGCAGTACTTC. The encoded protein is CASSQDISSSYEQYF.

The V and J genes are TRBV5-1 and TRBJ1-6; D uncertain. The V and J ends lost 2 bases and 0 bases respectively, with 9 bases between them. From germline, CDR1 is SGHRS and CDR2 YFSETQ. The CDR3 spans 16 residues. In DNA form, the CDR3 reads TGCGCCAGCAGCTTTTACTCGAGCTCCTATAATTCACCCCTCCACTTT. It yields the protein CASSFYSSSYNSPLHF.

At least ten counts were recorded for this clonotype. J is TRBJ2-2 and V is TRBV19, with 9 bases identical to TRBD1. V was pared by 4 bases and J by 6 bases, with 9 bases of the junction left unmatched. CDR3 length: 16 residues. Per the germline V gene, CDR1 is LNHDA and CDR2 is SQIVND (reference sequence). Here the CDR3 reads CASSRRDRVVAGELFF. CDR3 sequence (DNA): TGTGCCAGTAGTAGGAGGGACAGGGTGGTCGCCGGGGAGCTGTTTTTT.

This clonotype was counted at least ten times. The chain is built from TRBV6-1 and TRBJ2-3, with 15 bases fitting TRBD2. Germline loops: CDR1 MNHNS, CDR2 SASEGT. This CDR3 contains 17 residues. Trimming took 3 bases from V and 0 from J; bases not matched to a gene: 1. The CDR3 sequence: CASSEGLAGGSTDTQYF. CDR3 DNA sequence: TGTGCCAGCAGTGAGGGACTAGCGGGAGGAAGCACAGATACGCAGTATTTT.

This clonotype came up many times. The V call is TRBV10-3, the J call TRBJ2-3; 7 nucleotides agree with TRBD2. The CDR3 is made up of 14 amino acids. CDR1 is ENHRY and CDR2 is SYGVKD in the germline V gene. Unmatched junction bases numbered 4, after V lost 0 bases and J lost 7 bases. CDR3 protein: CAISESGGVNTQYF. The CDR3 DNA is TGTGCCATCAGTGAGTCTGGGGGGGTAAATACGCAGTATTTT.

Comment on this clonotype: A read error is possible here, since a much larger clone lies one base away. This chain joins TRBV27 and TRBJ2-3; no firm D call. The CDR3 covers 14 residues. The germline gives CDR1 MNHEY, CDR2 SMNVEV (reference sequence). The CDR3 sequence: CVSSFRSSVDTQYF. As DNA, the CDR3 is TGTGTCAGCAGTTTCCGGTCTAGTGTGGATACGCAGTATTTT.

This clonotype appeared many times. This chain's CDR3 is CASSMGGGGVTDTQYF. The DNA of the CDR3 is TGTGCCAGCAGCATGGGTGGAGGGGGCGTAACAGATACGCAGTATTTT. The genes are TRBV5-6 and TRBJ2-3; tentative D call: TRBD1 (7 bases). Germline CDR1 and CDR2: SGHDT and YYEEEE. This CDR3 contains 16 residues. Trimming shortened V by 4 bases and J by 3 bases, and 18 bases separated the two germline ends.

Details on this clonotype: This may come from a read error, since a much larger clone is one base off. The rearrangement uses TRBV7-9 and TRBJ2-7; D not certain. CDR1 SEHNR and CDR2 FQNEAQ come from the germline V gene (reference sequence). The CDR3 loop spans 14 amino acids. With 5 bases removed from V and 2 bases from J, the gap between germline ends came to 13 bases. CDR3 DNA sequence: TGTGCCAGCAGCGAATCCGCCCGACCCTACGAGCAGTACTTC. It translates to CASSESARPYEQYF.

This chain links TRBV7-8 with TRBJ2-7; 7 bases are shared with TRBD1. This CDR3 region has 16 residues. CDR1 and CDR2 from the germline V gene are SGHVS and FQNEAQ. V was clipped by 1 base and J by 2 bases; unmatched bases: 8. DNA of the CDR3: TGTGCCAGCAGCTTAGTTCGGGACAGCTACACCTACGAGCAGTACTTC. Encoded protein: CASSLVRDSYTYEQYF. The full variable domain, rest sourced from reference TRBV7-8 and TRBJ2-7, is GAGVSQSPRYKVAKRGQDVALRCDPISGHVSLFWYQQALGQGPEFLTYFQNEAQLDKSGLPSDRFFAERPEGSVSTLKIQRTQQEDSAVYLCASSLVRDSYTYEQYFGPGTRLTVT.

This clonotype was picked up many times. The J gene is TRBJ2-2, the V gene TRBV19; no clear D gene. This CDR3 contains 13 residues. V gave up 7 bases and J gave up 3 bases, with 9 bases separating them. The germline CDR1 and CDR2 sequences are LNHDA and SQIVND (reference sequence). CDR3 in amino acids: CASIGEYTGELFF. CDR3 bases: TGTGCCAGTATTGGTGAATACACCGGGGAGCTGTTTTTT.

This clonotype was detected only a few times. The chain joins TRBV6-2 or TRBV6-3 to TRBJ2-1; D may be TRBD2 (6 bases). The CDR3 spans 14 residues. In germline, CDR1 is MNHEY, CDR2 SVGEGT. Trimming removed 8 bases from V and 5 bases from J, with 16 bases in between. The CDR3 reads CASGGGSGHNEQFF. In DNA form, the CDR3 reads TGTGCCAGCGGGGGTGGGAGCGGGCACAATGAGCAGTTCTTC.

This clonotype appeared many times. The chain joins TRBV15 to TRBJ2-1; 8 bases align to TRBD2. CDR1 is LNHNV, CDR2 YYDKDF, per germline (reference sequence). Trimming at V came to 11 bases and at J to 4 bases, leaving 7 bases not matched to a gene. This CDR3 contains 13 residues. CDR3 amino acids: CAVPGLGYNEQFF. The DNA for the CDR3 is TGTGCCGTGCCGGGACTAGGGTACAATGAGCAGTTCTTC.

This clonotype was counted at least ten times. The chain combines TRBV7-9 with TRBJ1-6; TRBD1 matches 7 bases. The CDR3 sequence is 15 residues long. The V gene's germline CDR1 is SEHNR and CDR2 FQNEAQ (reference sequence). The V gene end was trimmed by 7 bases and the J gene end by 8 bases; junction bases not matched to a gene: 11. Here the CDR3 DNA reads TGTGCCAGCACCAAGGGGGCGGCAAGGGATTCACCCCTCCACTTT. Translation gives CASTKGAARDSPLHF.

The V call is TRBV15, the J call TRBJ2-1; D gene unclear. The germline gives CDR1 LNHNV, CDR2 YYDKDF (reference sequence). The CDR3 length is 19 residues. V shed 1 base and J shed 2 bases, with 21 bases lying between them. The CDR3 DNA is TGTGCCACCAGCAGAGTTAGGATCGACCCCTGGGGTCCCTACAATGAGCAGTTCTTC. Translating gives CATSRVRIDPWGPYNEQFF.